This TCR beta chain emerged from a study of T cell repertoires in cytomegalovirus infection. Study information: From public TCR beta signatures came an indication of both CMV infection and matching HLA type.

Study findings and constraints: Dominating the ex vivo response were TCR beta clonotypes that were CMV-specific and HLA-C-restricted.

V dropped 6 bases and J dropped 4 bases, with 15 bases sitting between them. Germline CDR1 is SEHNR and CDR2 is FQNEAQ (reference sequence). This CDR3 comprises 14 residues. TCRdb itself ran the reads through MiXCR, one entry per CDR3 protein. The sample contains 200,000 or so distinct CDR3 sequences, 28% of which appear only once. This clonotype was seen a handful of times. Antigen unknown. This clonotype was sampled from a human donor in good health (CMV status not recorded). Some clones in this sample may be carry-over from other donors' samples. The chain couples TRBV7-9 to TRBJ1-1; unclear D gene. Specimen: PBMCs. The CDR3 sequence is CASSSTSGGTEAFF. The CDR3 nucleotides read TGTGCCAGCAGTTCCACATCAGGAGGCACTGAAGCTTTCTTT.